These T cell receptor beta chains were read from a single sample in a study of control samples from healthy donors and cancer patients. Here immunoSEQ multiplex PCR was the method, and the copy in TCRdb shows in-frame clones only, minus some. The table includes 190,000 or so clones, approximately 92% detected once. The material sequenced was blood. Source of these receptors: a man younger than 30 in good health. CDR3s include the opening cysteine and the closing phenylalanine or tryptophan. The order of the fields is J gene, clone size, D gene, V gene, CDR3 DNA, CDR3 protein. The D gene is left open where the match is weak. Clone size is given for some rows only: seen once, a few or many times, or a class if the clone is expanded.

TRBJ1-5 | . | . | TRBV30 | TGTGCCTGGAGTGTATTGGGTAGCAATCAGCCCCAGCATTTT | CAWSVLGSNQPQHF
TRBJ2-7 | once | TRBD1 | TRBV2 | TGTGCCAGCCCAGCAGGGGGCCCCTACGAGCAGTACTTC | CASPAGGPYEQYF
TRBJ1-2 | few | TRBD1 | TRBV19 | TGTGCCAGCCGATGGCGACAGGGAGAGGAGGATGGCTACACCTTC | CASRWRQGEEDGYTF
TRBJ2-7 | . | TRBD1 | TRBV5-4 | TGTGCCAGCAGCAAACCGGGACAGGGGGTCTACGAGCAGTACTTC | CASSKPGQGVYEQYF
TRBJ2-7 | . | . | TRBV9 | TGTGCCAGCAGCGTAGACATCAACTACGAGCAGTACTTC | CASSVDINYEQYF
TRBJ2-5 | . | TRBD2 | TRBV3-1/TRBV3-2 | TGTGCCAGCAGCCAAGAAGGGGGACTAGCGGGACTGCAAGAGACCCAGTACTTC | CASSQEGGLAGLQETQYF
TRBJ2-5 | . | . | TRBV2 | TGTGCCAGCAGTGAAAGTTGGGTCCAAACGGAGACCCAGTACTTC | CASSESWVQTETQYF
TRBJ1-2 | . | TRBD1 | TRBV18 | TGTGCCAGCTCACCAAGGACAGGGGGCGGCTATGGCTACACCTTC | CASSPRTGGGYGYTF
TRBJ1-4 | . | . | TRBV28 | TGTGCCAGCAAGGGGGCAACTAATGAAAAACTGTTTTTT | CASKGATNEKLFF
TRBJ2-4 | . | TRBD1 | TRBV7-9 | TGTGCCAGCAGCCCCTGGACAGGGGAGGCCAAAAACATTCAGTACTTC | CASSPWTGEAKNIQYF
TRBJ1-1 | . | . | TRBV12-5 | TGTGCTAGTGGTTTGGTAGCAGGACTTAGGACTGAAGCTTTCTTT | CASGLVAGLRTEAFF
TRBJ2-3 | . | . | TRBV3-1/TRBV3-2 | TGTGCCAGCCGGGGGGCCCCTACAGATACGCAGTATTTT | CASRGAPTDTQYF
TRBJ2-5 | . | TRBD1 | TRBV29-1 | TGCAGCGTAGTTACAGGGGGCCGGGAGACCCAGTACTTC | CSVVTGGRETQYF
TRBJ1-2 | . | . | TRBV7-9 | TGTGCCAGCAGCCTCGGGGGGCTCGGCTACACCTTC | CASSLGGLGYTF
TRBJ1-3 | . | . | TRBV9 | TGTGCCAGCAGCCCGGACAGCAGCTCTGGAAACACCATATATTTT | CASSPDSSSGNTIYF
TRBJ2-5 | . | TRBD1 | TRBV29-1 | TGCAGCGTACAGGGGGCAGAGACCCAGTACTTC | CSVQGAETQYF
TRBJ1-2 | . | TRBD1 | TRBV5-1 | TGCGCCAGCAGCCGGACAGGGGGCGCGGACTATGGCTACACCTTC | CASSRTGGADYGYTF
TRBJ1-1 | . | TRBD1 | TRBV7-9 | TGTGCCAGCAGGCTTCAGGGGGGGAACACTGAAGCTTTCTTT | CASRLQGGNTEAFF
TRBJ2-3 | . | . | TRBV6-4 | TGTGCCAGCAGTTCCGACGGTAGCACAGATACGCAGTATTTT | CASSSDGSTDTQYF
TRBJ1-3 | . | . | TRBV30 | TGTGCCTGGAGTGACGGGGCAAGAGGAAACACCATATATTTT | CAWSDGARGNTIYF
TRBJ1-5 | . | . | TRBV6-6 | TGTGCCAGCACCCTACGGGGGGCGGAAAGCAATCAGCCCCAGCATTTT | CASTLRGAESNQPQHF
TRBJ2-2 | . | TRBD1 | TRBV19 | TGTGCCAGTAACCCCACAGGGGGGACCGGGGAGCTGTTTTTT | CASNPTGGTGELFF
TRBJ1-5 | . | . | TRBV6-1 | TGTGCCAGCAGTGAAGTCCAGGGTATTGGGAATCAGCCCCAGCATTTT | CASSEVQGIGNQPQHF
TRBJ2-5 | . | TRBD2 | TRBV4-1 | TGCGCCAGCAGCTTGCGGGGGGAACAAGAGACCCAGTACTTC | CASSLRGEQETQYF
TRBJ2-7 | . | TRBD1 | TRBV30 | TGTGCCTGGAGTCGGACAGGGGGATTCTCCATTGTCCACGTCGTGTACTTC | CAWSRTGGFSIVHVVYF
TRBJ1-3 | . | TRBD1 | TRBV30 | TGTGCCTGGAGTGTTGGAGGGGGCAATGGAAACACCATATATTTT | CAWSVGGGNGNTIYF
TRBJ1-5 | . | TRBD1 | TRBV7-2 | TGTGCCAGCAGCTTAGATGGGACAGGGTTAAATCAGCCCCAGCATTTT | CASSLDGTGLNQPQHF
TRBJ2-7 | . | TRBD1 | TRBV13 | TGTGCCAGCAGCTTATGGACAGGGGGGCTTATTACCTACGAGCAGTACTTC | CASSLWTGGLITYEQYF
TRBJ1-2 | . | . | TRBV5-1 | TGCGCCAGCAGCTTGGTACCAGGGGAAGGGTATGGCTACACCTTC | CASSLVPGEGYGYTF
TRBJ1-5 | . | TRBD1 | TRBV30 | TGTGCCTGGTCCAGGGGGTCTAGCAATCAGCCCCAGCATTTT | CAWSRGSSNQPQHF
TRBJ2-1 | . | TRBD2 | TRBV5-5 | TGTGCCAGCAGCTTGGGGCGGGGGAAGGTGTTCCCAGAGCAGTTCTTC | CASSLGRGKVFPEQFF
TRBJ2-7 | . | TRBD1 | TRBV5-1 | TGCGCCAGCAGCATCCGGGACAGTAAACTAAGAGGCTACGAGCAGTACTTC | CASSIRDSKLRGYEQYF
TRBJ2-1 | . | TRBD2 | TRBV19 | TGTGCCAGTAGTCCGGCGGGGGGACGACATTACAATGAGCAGTTCTTC | CASSPAGGRHYNEQFF
TRBJ2-7 | . | TRBD1 | TRBV3-1/TRBV3-2 | TGTGCCAGCAGCCAAGTGACAGGGGCCCGCTACGAGCAGTACTTC | CASSQVTGARYEQYF
TRBJ1-2 | . | TRBD1 | TRBV5-4 | TGTGCCAGCAGCGGTCGACAGGGGGCTTACGGCTACACCTTC | CASSGRQGAYGYTF
TRBJ2-2 | once | . | TRBV14 | TGTGCCAGCAGCCCGTTCATGGCGGGCACCGGGGAGCTGTTTTTT | CASSPFMAGTGELFF
TRBJ1-3 | . | . | TRBV19 | TGTGCCAGTAGTATAAGGTACAGTCCTGGAGTGATGAACGGAAACACCATATATTTT | CASSIRYSPGVMNGNTIYF
TRBJ1-5 | . | . | TRBV2 | TGTGCCAGCAGTGGGGCAGGGAATTCTCAGCCCCAGCATTTT | CASSGAGNSQPQHF
TRBJ2-1 | . | TRBD1 | TRBV5-1 | TGCGCCAGCAGCCCCGTCACAGGGGAGAGTGAGCAGTTCTTC | CASSPVTGESEQFF
TRBJ2-2 | . | . | TRBV12-5 | TGTGCTAGTGGTCCAAAGGCGACGGGAGCGAACACCGGGGAGCTGTTTTTT | CASGPKATGANTGELFF
TRBJ2-7 | . | . | TRBV5-1 | TGCGCCAGCCGGGGGACAGCGAATTCCTACGAGCAGTACTTC | CASRGTANSYEQYF
TRBJ2-3 | . | TRBD2 | TRBV4-1 | TGCGCCAGCAGCCGCCGACTAGCGGGGGGGCTAACAGATACGCAGTATTTT | CASSRRLAGGLTDTQYF
TRBJ2-7 | . | TRBD1 | TRBV13 | TGTGCCAGCAGCCCGAGATCCGGGACAGACTACGAGCAGTACTTC | CASSPRSGTDYEQYF
TRBJ2-1 | once | TRBD2 | TRBV24-1 | TGTGCCACCAGGCCGAGCGGGGGGACAAATGAGCAGTTCTTC | CATRPSGGTNEQFF
TRBJ2-1 | . | . | TRBV5-4 | TGTGCCAGCAGCTTGCAAGCTACTGGAGAGTTCTTC | CASSLQATGEFF
TRBJ2-2 | . | . | TRBV11-2 | TGTGCCAGCAGCTTAAGATTAGTAGGGGGGGCGAGCACCGGGGAGCTGTTTTTT | CASSLRLVGGASTGELFF
TRBJ2-3 | . | . | TRBV6-6 | TGTGCCAGCACCCTGGACAGTATCTGGGGTACGGATACGCAGTATTTT | CASTLDSIWGTDTQYF
TRBJ2-1 | . | TRBD1 | TRBV7-8 | TGTGCCAGCAGCCACAGGGGGGCGGAGAAGGATGAGCAGTTCTTC | CASSHRGAEKDEQFF
TRBJ2-1 | . | . | TRBV24-1 | TGTGCCACCCAAGCGGATTCCTACAATGAGCAGTTCTTC | CATQADSYNEQFF
TRBJ2-7 | . | . | TRBV6-2/TRBV6-3 | TGTGCCAGCAGTTTCCGGGAGAACGAGCAGTACTTC | CASSFRENEQYF
TRBJ1-6 | . | . | TRBV19 | TGTGCCAGTAGTTATGGGACGGTCAATTCACCCCTCCACTTT | CASSYGTVNSPLHF
TRBJ1-3 | . | TRBD1 | TRBV5-1 | TGCGCCAGCAGCGCCGGACAGGGAAGTAGTGGAAACACCATATATTTT | CASSAGQGSSGNTIYF
TRBJ2-2 | . | TRBD2 | TRBV30 | TGTGCCTGGATGGGGACTAGCGGGGCAAACGGGGAGCTGTTTTTT | CAWMGTSGANGELFF
TRBJ2-7 | . | . | TRBV24-1 | TGTGCCACCAGCACACGAGACTCCTACGAGCAGTACTTC | CATSTRDSYEQYF
TRBJ2-7 | . | . | TRBV7-9 | TGTGCCAGCAGCTTAGTGGGGGGTTCCCTCGAGCAGTACTTC | CASSLVGGSLEQYF